Sequencing of this T cell receptor (beta chain) was carried out in a study of T cell responses to AZD1222 COVID-19 vaccine. The assay was immunoSEQ multiplex PCR, and TCRdb's table has in-frame clones only and misses some. The repertoire holds roughly 140,000 clones, around four fifths seen once, with around 4.1% in the top ten. The V end was cut by 1 base, the J end by 7 bases, with 19 bases between. CDR3 length: 16 amino acids. CDR1 and CDR2 (germline): SGHVS, FQNEAQ. Study-wide points: The study found Spike-specific TCR breadth and depth rose after two AZD1222 doses. Close to half of spike-specific TCRs reportedly recognize unmutated variant regions. Only a handful of people who got AZD1222 tested seropositive at baseline. The study sampled repertoires only after the peak T cell response.

About this clone itself: Its antigen is not known.

The clonotype originates from an adult in good health. Source: peripheral blood, taken on day 0 of MenACWY control vaccination. This chain joins TRBV7-8 and TRBJ1-2; TRBD1 might be the D (5 bases). CDR3 sequence (DNA): TGTGCCAGCAGCTTAGTAGACAGCCGTTCCTCGCTTGGCTACACCTTC. It encodes CASSLVDSRSSLGYTF.